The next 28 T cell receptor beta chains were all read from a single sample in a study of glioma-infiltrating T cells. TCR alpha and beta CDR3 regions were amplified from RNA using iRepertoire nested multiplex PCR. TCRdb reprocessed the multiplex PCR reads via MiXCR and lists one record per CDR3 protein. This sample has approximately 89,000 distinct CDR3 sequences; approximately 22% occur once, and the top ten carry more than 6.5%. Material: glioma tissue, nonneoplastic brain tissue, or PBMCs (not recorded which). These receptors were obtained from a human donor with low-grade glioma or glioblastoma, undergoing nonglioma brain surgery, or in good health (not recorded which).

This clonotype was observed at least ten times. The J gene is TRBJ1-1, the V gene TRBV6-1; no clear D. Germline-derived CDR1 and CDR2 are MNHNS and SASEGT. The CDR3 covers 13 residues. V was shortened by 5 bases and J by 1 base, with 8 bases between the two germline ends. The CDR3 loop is CASSSNKNTEAFF. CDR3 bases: TGTGCCAGCAGTTCCAACAAGAACACTGAAGCTTTCTTT.

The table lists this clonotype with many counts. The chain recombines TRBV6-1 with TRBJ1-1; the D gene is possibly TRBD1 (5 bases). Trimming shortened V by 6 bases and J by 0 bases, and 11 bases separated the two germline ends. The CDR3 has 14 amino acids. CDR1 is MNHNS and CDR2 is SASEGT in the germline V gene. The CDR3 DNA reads TGTGCCAGCAGCCCCGACAGAGTGAACACTGAAGCTTTCTTT. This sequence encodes CASSPDRVNTEAFF.

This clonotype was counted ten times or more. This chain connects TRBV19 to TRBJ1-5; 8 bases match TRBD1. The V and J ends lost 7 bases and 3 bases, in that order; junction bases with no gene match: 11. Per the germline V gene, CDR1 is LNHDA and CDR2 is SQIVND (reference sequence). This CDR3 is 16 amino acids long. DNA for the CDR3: TGTGCCAGTATGGGCCAAGGACAGGGACACAATCAGCCCCAGCATTTT. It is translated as CASMGQGQGHNQPQHF.

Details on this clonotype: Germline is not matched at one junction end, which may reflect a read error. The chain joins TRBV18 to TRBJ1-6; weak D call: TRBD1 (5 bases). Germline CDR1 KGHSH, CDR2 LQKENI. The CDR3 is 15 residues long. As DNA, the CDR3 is TGTGCCAGCTTACCACTCCAGGGAGGCAATTCACCCCTCCACTTT. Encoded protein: CASLPLQGGNSPLHF.

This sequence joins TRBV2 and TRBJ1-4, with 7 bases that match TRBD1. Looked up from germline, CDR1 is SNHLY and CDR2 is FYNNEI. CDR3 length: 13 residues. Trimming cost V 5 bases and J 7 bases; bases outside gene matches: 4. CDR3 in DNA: TGTGCCAGCAGTCGGGGACAGCTTGAAAAACTGTTTTTT. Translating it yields CASSRGQLEKLFF.

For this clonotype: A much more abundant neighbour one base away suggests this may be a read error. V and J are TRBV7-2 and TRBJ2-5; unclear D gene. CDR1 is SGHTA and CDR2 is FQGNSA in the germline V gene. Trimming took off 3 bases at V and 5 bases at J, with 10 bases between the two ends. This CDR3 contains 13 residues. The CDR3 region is CASSFKTYETQYF. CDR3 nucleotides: TGTGCCAGCAGCTTTAAGACTTACGAGACCCAGTACTTC.

CDR3 bases: TGTGCCAGCAGGTCGGGACAGACCTACGAGCAGTACTTC. This translates into CASRSGQTYEQYF. V gene TRBV2 combines with J gene TRBJ2-7; 7 nucleotides align to TRBD1. Losses at the gene ends were 6 bases for V and 2 bases for J; bases not matched to a gene: 4. CDR1 is SNHLY, CDR2 FYNNEI, per germline. This CDR3 spans 13 amino acids. Together with reference TRBV2 and TRBJ2-7, the CDR3 gives the full variable domain: EPEVTQTPSHQVTQMGQEVILRCVPISNHLYFYWYRQILGQKVEFLVSFYNNEISEKSEIFDDQFSVERPDGSNFTLKIRSTKLEDSAMYFCASRSGQTYEQYFGPGTRLTVT.

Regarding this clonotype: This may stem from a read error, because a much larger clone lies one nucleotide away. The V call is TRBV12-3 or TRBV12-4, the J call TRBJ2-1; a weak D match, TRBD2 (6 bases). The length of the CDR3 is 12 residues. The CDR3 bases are TGTGCCAGCAGTTCGCTAGCGAATGAGAAGTTCTTC. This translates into CASSSLANEKFF.

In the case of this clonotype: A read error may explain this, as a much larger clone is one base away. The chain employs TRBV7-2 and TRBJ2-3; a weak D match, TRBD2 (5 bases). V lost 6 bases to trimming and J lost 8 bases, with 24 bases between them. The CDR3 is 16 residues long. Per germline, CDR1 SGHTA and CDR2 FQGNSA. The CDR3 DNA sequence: TGTGCCAGCAGGGCCCCGACGGGGTTATGGGCAGGTACGCAGTATTTT. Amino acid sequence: CASRAPTGLWAGTQYF.

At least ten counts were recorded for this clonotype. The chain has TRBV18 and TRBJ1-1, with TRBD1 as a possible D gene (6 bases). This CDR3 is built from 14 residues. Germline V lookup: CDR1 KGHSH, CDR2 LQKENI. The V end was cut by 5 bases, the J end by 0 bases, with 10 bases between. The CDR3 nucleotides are TGTGCCAGCTCAGGAGGACAGCTGAACACTGAAGCTTTCTTT. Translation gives CASSGGQLNTEAFF.

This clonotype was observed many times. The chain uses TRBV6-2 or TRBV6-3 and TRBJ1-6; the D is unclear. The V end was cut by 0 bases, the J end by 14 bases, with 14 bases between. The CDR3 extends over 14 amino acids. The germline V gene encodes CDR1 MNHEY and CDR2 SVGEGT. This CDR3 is CASSYSRTAVSLHF. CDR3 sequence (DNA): TGTGCCAGCAGTTACTCGAGAACGGCAGTATCCCTCCACTTT.

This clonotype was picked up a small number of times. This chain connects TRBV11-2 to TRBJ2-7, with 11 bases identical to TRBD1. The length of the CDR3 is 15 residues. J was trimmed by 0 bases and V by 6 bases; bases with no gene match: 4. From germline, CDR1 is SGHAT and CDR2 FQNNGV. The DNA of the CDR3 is TGTGCCAGCAGACCGGGACAGGGGGTCTCCTACGAGCAGTACTTC. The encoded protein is CASRPGQGVSYEQYF.

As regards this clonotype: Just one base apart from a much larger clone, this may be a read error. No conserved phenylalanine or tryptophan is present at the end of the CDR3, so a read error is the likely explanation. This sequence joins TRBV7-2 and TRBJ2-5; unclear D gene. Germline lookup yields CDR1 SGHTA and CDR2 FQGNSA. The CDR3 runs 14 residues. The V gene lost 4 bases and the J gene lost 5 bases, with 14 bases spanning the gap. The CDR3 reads CASSSPAPRETQYL. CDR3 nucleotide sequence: TGTGCCAGCAGCTCTCCTGCGCCCAGGGAGACCCAGTACCTC.

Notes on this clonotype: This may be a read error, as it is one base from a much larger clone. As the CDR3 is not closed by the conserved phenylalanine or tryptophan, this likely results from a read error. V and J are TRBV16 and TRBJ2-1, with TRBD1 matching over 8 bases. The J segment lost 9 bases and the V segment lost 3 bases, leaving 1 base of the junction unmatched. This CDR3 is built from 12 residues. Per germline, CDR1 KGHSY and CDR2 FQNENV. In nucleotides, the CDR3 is TGTGCCAGCAGCCAGACAGGGGCTGAGCAGTTCCTC. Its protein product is CASSQTGAEQFL.

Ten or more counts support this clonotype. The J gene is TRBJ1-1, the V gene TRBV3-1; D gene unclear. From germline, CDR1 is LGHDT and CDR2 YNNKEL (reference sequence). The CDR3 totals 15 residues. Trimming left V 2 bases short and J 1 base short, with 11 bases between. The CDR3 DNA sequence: TGTGCCAGCAGCCAAAACGGTGGTGGGAACACTGAAGCTTTCTTT. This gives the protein CASSQNGGGNTEAFF. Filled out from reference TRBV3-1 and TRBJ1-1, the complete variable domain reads DTAVSQTPKYLVTQMGNDKSIKCEQNLGHDTMYWYKQDSKKFLKIMFSYNNKELIINETVPNRFSPKSPDKAHLNLHINSLELGDSAVYFCASSQNGGGNTEAFFGQGTRLTVV.

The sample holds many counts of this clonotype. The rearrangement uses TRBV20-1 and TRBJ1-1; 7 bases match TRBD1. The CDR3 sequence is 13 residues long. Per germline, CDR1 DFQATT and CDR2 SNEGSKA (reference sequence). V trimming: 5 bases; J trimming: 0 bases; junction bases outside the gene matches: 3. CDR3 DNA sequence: TGCAGTGCTGAGGGACAGCTGAACACTGAAGCTTTCTTT. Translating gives CSAEGQLNTEAFF.

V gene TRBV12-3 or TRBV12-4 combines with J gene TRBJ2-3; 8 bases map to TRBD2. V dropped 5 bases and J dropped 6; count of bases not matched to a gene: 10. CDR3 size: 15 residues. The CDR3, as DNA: TGTGCCAGCAGTCGGATGGGACTAGAGGGGGATACGCAGTATTTT. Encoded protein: CASSRMGLEGDTQYF.

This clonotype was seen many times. The CDR3 DNA sequence: TGTGCCAGCAGCCAAGACTTAATTAAGAATGAGCAGTTCTTC. Translating it yields CASSQDLIKNEQFF. This chain uses TRBV3-1 with TRBJ2-1; no clear D. The CDR3 extends over 14 amino acids. Germline CDR1 is LGHDT and CDR2 is YNNKEL (reference sequence). V shed 0 bases and J shed 7 bases, with 10 bases lying between them.

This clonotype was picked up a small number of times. The CDR3 protein is CASSLVGGGLRGYTF. In nucleotides, the CDR3 is TGTGCCAGCAGCTTAGTCGGCGGGGGATTGAGGGGCTACACCTTC. The chain joins TRBV7-6 to TRBJ1-2, with a possible D match to TRBD1 (5 bases). Looked up from germline, CDR1 is SGHVS and CDR2 is FNYEAQ. V lost 1 base to trimming and J lost 8 bases, with 17 bases between them. This CDR3 contains 15 residues.

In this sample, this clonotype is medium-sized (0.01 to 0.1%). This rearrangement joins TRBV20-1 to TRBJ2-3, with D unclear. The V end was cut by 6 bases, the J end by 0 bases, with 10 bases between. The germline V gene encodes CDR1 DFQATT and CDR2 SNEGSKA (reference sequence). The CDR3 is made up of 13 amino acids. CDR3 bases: TGCAGTGCCCCCGTCCAAAGCACAGATACGCAGTATTTT. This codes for CSAPVQSTDTQYF.

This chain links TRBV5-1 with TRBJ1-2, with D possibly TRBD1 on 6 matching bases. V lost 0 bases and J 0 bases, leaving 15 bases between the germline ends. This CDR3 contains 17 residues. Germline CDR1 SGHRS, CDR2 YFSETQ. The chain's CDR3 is CASSLGSGAGANYGYTF. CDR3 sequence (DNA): TGCGCCAGCAGCTTGGGTTCCGGGGCAGGGGCTAACTATGGCTACACCTTC.

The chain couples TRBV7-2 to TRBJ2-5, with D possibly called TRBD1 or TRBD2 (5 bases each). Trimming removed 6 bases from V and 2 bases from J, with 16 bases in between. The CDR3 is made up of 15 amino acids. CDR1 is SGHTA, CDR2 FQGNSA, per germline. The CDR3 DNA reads TGTGCCAGCAGTCGATCCGGGACGGTTCAAGAGACCCAGTACTTC. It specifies CASSRSGTVQETQYF. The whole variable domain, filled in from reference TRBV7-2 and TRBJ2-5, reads GAGVSQSPSNKVTEKGKDVELRCDPISGHTALYWYRQSLGQGLEFLIYFQGNSAPDKSGLPSDRFSAERTGGSVSTLTIQRTQQEDSAVYLCASSRSGTVQETQYFGPGTRLLVL.

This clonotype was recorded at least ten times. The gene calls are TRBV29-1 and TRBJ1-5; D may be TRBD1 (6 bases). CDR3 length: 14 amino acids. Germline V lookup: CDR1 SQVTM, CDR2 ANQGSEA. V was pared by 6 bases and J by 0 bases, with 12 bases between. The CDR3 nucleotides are TGCAGCGTGTCCGGGACAAATAGCAATCAGCCCCAGCATTTT. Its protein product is CSVSGTNSNQPQHF.

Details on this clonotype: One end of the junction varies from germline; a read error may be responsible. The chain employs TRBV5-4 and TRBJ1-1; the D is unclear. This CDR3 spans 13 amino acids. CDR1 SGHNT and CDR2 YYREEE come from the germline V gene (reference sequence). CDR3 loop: CANSLVQNTEAFF. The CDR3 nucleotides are TGTGCCAACAGCTTGGTGCAGAACACTGAAGCTTTCTTT.

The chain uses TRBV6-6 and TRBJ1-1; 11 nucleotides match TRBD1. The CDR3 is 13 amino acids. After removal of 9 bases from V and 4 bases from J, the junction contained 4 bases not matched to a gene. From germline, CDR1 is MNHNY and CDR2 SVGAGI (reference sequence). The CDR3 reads CASGDRGSTEAFF. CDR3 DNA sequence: TGTGCCAGTGGGGACAGGGGGAGCACTGAAGCTTTCTTT.

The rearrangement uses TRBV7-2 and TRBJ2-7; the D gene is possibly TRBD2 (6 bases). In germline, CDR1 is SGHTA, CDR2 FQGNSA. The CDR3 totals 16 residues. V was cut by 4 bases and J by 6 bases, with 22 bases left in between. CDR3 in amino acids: CASSSLASARVPEQYF. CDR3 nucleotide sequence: TGTGCCAGCAGCTCACTAGCTAGCGCCCGGGTACCCGAGCAGTACTTC.

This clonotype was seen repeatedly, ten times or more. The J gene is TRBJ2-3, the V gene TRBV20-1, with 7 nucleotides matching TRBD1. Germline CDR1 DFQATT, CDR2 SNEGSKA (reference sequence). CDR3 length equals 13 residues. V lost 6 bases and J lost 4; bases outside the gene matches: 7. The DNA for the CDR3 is TGCAGTGCCGGGACAGTGAGGGCAGATACGCAGTATTTT. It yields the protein CSAGTVRADTQYF.

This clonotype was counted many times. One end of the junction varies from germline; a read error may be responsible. CDR3 sequence (DNA): TGTGCCAGCACCCAAGACTCTGGAAACACCATATATTTT. Its protein product is CASTQDSGNTIYF. The V gene is TRBV3-1, the J gene TRBJ1-3; D remains ambiguous. Germline V gene sequence: CDR1 LGHDT, CDR2 YNNKEL (reference sequence). The CDR3 totals 13 residues.